The clone carrying this TCR beta chain was recorded only once. Its antigen is undetermined. Time point denoted: week 47, end of study. Topical imiquimod accompanied each vaccine dose, which consisted of 300 ug of mutant IDH1 20-mer peptide. Patients received eight vaccinations in weeks 1, 3, 5, 7, 11, 15, 19, 23. The sample originates from a study of a mutant IDH1 vaccine in newly diagnosed glioma. The overall study: Patients got their first vaccination 4-6 weeks after radiotherapy alone, or with temozolomide cycles. Treated patients, averaging about 40 years, were 62.5% male and around 38% female.

Profiled with immunoSEQ multiplex PCR; TCRdb holds only in-frame clones, not every one. This sample yields 56,000 or so clones, of which roughly 75% are seen a single time; less than 6.5% belongs to the top ten. The CDR3 totals 17 residues. V was shortened by 2 bases and J by 0 bases, with 11 bases between the two germline ends. From germline, CDR1 is SGHTA and CDR2 FQGTGA. Overall study findings and caveats: Pseudoprogression appeared unlinked to shifts in leading peripheral T cell clonotypes.

This TCR was recovered from a middle-aged man with glioma. The chain recombines TRBV7-3 with TRBJ2-6; D is tentatively TRBD1 or TRBD2 (5 bases each). This specimen was PBMCs, taken from a glioma patient whose treatment included an IDH1 peptide vaccine. The CDR3, as DNA: TGTGCCAGCAGCTTACTATCAGGGAGCTCTGGGGCCAACGTCCTGACTTTC. As protein: CASSLLSGSSGANVLTF. The whole variable domain, filled in from reference TRBV7-3 and TRBJ2-6, reads GAGVSQTPSNKVTEKGKYVELRCDPISGHTALYWYRQSLGQGPEFLIYFQGTGAADDSGLPNDRFFAVRPEGSVSTLKIQRTERGDSAVYLCASSLLSGSSGANVLTFGAGSRLTVL.